This T cell receptor beta chain emerged from a study of blood T cell repertoires in COVID-19. Study-level information: In each case, the material was cDNA or gDNA derived from T cells, B-cell-depleted T cells, or PBMCs.

Per the study methods: For nucleated cells, counts were estimated from reference gene primer amplification. The protocol was immunoSEQ multiplex PCR, while the TCRdb copy is restricted to in-frame clones and leaves out a portion. That table supplies the V and J calls and clone size; D and trimming were determined from the DNA. The data show about 220,000 clones, roughly 85% seen once. The CDR3 length is 15 residues. V trimming: 3 bases; J trimming: 11 bases; junction bases outside the gene matches: 13. The chain has TRBV23-1 and TRBJ1-1; 9 bases line up with TRBD1. TRBV23-1 is an ORF, and what it does is uncertain. This TCR derives from a woman aged 40 to 50 with active or convalescent COVID-19. Sequencing used peripheral blood. CDR3 in amino acids: CASSHKTGGMISAFF. CDR3 DNA sequence: TGCGCCAGCAGTCATAAAACAGGGGGCATGATATCGGCTTTCTTT.